Included here is one TCR beta chain sequence, with context. The record originates from a study of CD8+ T cells in alopecia areata. Study at large: Those treated were given oral tofacitinib at 5 to 10 mg twice daily. Dosing with tofacitinib proceeded for 6 to 18 months, followed by 6 months off drug.

CDR3 length: 14 residues. The germline V gene has CDR1 SGDLS and CDR2 YYNGEE. Trimming at V came to 3 bases and at J to 4 bases, leaving 7 bases not matched to a gene. Stated treatment: oral pan-JAK inhibitor, 5-10 mg twice daily. Once RNA had been extracted, it was reverse transcribed into cDNA to act as the sequencing template. Here immunoSEQ multiplex PCR was the method, and the copy in TCRdb shows in-frame clones only, minus some. In the table there are 250,000 to 350,000 clones, 50% to 75% of which are singletons. The TCR comes from a human donor with alopecia areata. The sequenced sample was CD4+ T cells sorted from blood, obtained at roughly week 53, from a patient treated with tofacitinib. This chain uses TRBV9 with TRBJ2-7, with TRBD1 identical over 7 bases. The CDR3 coding sequence is TGTGCCAGCAGCGAGTCCGGGACAGAGTACGAGCAGTACTTC. Translated, it gives CASSESGTEYEQYF. Complete variable domain (other parts from reference TRBV9 and TRBJ2-7): DSGVTQTPKHLITATGQRVTLRCSPRSGDLSVYWYQQSLDQGLQFLIQYYNGEERAKGNILERFSAQQFPDLHSELNLSSLELGDSALYFCASSESGTEYEQYFGPGTRLTVT.